Each of the 32 T cell receptor beta chains below was sequenced from the same sample in a study of CD8+CD57+ T cells in acquired aplastic anemia. Sequencing was done on patients that had shown CD8+CD57+ cell expansion by flow cytometry. The template for TCR beta VDJ and CDR3 sequence profiling was genomic DNA. A single record per CDR3 protein comes from TCRdb applying MiXCR to the reads. The data hold 150,000 to 200,000 distinct CDR3 sequences, with about 50% observed a single time. Sequenced input: sorted CD4+, CD8+, or CD8+CD57+ T cells (not recorded which) from PBMCs. Receptor source: a human donor with aplastic anemia.

J is TRBJ2-7 and V is TRBV4-2, with TRBD1 as a possible D gene (6 bases). Germline CDR1 LGHNA, CDR2 YNFKEQ. V lost 0 bases and J 6 bases, leaving 12 bases between the germline ends. The CDR3 is made up of 14 amino acids. The DNA of the CDR3 is TGTGCCAGCAGCCAAGACAGGGGTAGAGGCGAGCAGTACTTC. This gives the protein CASSQDRGRGEQYF.

This clonotype was observed at least ten times. The genes are TRBV20-1 and TRBJ2-1; TRBD1 matches at 9 bases. This CDR3 has 12 residues. Trimming removed 5 bases from V and 7 bases from J; junction bases left unmatched: 3. Per germline, CDR1 DFQATT and CDR2 SNEGSKA (reference sequence). CDR3 loop: CSASDRGNEQFF. CDR3 coding DNA: TGCAGTGCTTCGGACAGGGGAAATGAGCAGTTCTTC.

There are a few counts of this clonotype. The rearrangement links TRBV10-3 to TRBJ2-2, with a possible D match to TRBD2 (5 bases). Germline CDR1 and CDR2: ENHRY and SYGVKD. CDR3 length: 12 residues. With 7 bases removed from V and 3 bases from J, the gap between germline ends came to 6 bases. The CDR3 is CAITRDTGELFF. CDR3 in DNA: TGTGCCATCACGAGGGACACCGGGGAGCTGTTTTTT.

The sample holds many counts of this clonotype. V gene TRBV30 combines with J gene TRBJ2-7; TRBD1 is a possible D gene (6 bases). This CDR3 contains 11 residues. The V gene's germline CDR1 is GTSNPN and CDR2 SVGIG (reference sequence). V was clipped by 0 bases and J by 6 bases, with 6 bases between them. The DNA for the CDR3 is TGTGCCTGGAGTGTGGGGGCCGAGCAGTACTTC. Translating it yields CAWSVGAEQYF.

Comment on this clonotype: An end of the junction differs from the germline gene, which may be a read error. The chain links TRBV4-1 to TRBJ1-1; 7 bases agree with TRBD1. The CDR3 loop spans 16 amino acids. Germline values: CDR1 MGHRA, CDR2 YSYEKL. DNA for the CDR3: TGCGCCAGCAGCCAAGCGGGCCGACAGGGCTACACTGAAGTTTTCTTT. Amino acid sequence: CASSQAGRQGYTEVFF.

This clonotype was observed many times. This chain links TRBV5-4 with TRBJ1-2; no definite D call. The ends were cut back, 0 bases at V and 9 bases at J, with 12 bases in the middle. This CDR3 spans 13 amino acids. Germline V gene data show CDR1 as SGHNT and CDR2 as YYREEE (reference sequence). Here the CDR3 DNA reads TGTGCCAGCAGCTTGGAACAGCTCCGCAGCTACACCTTC. Its translation: CASSLEQLRSYTF.

In its sample, this clonotype was seen many times. The rearrangement links TRBV10-2 to TRBJ1-2; no firm D call. Trimming cost V 2 bases and J 4 bases, with 11 bases left between them. This CDR3 has 14 amino acids. Germline lookup yields CDR1 WSHSY and CDR2 SAAADI. The CDR3 protein is CASSEGWRTYGYTF. CDR3 bases: TGCGCCAGCAGTGAGGGGTGGCGGACCTATGGCTACACCTTC.

This clonotype was recorded at least ten times. The genes are TRBV9 and TRBJ2-1; 10 bases map to TRBD2. Germline loops: CDR1 SGDLS, CDR2 YYNGEE. The V and J ends lost 3 bases and 4 bases, in that order; junction bases with no gene match: 7. This CDR3 region has 16 residues. For the CDR3, the DNA is TGTGCCAGCAGCGACCCCACTAGCGGGGTATACAATGAGCAGTTCTTC. Amino acids: CASSDPTSGVYNEQFF.

This rearrangement joins TRBV29-1 to TRBJ2-3; D is possibly TRBD2 (5 bases). The ends were cut back, 0 bases at V and 11 bases at J, with 15 bases in the middle. Germline CDR1 and CDR2: SQVTM and ANQGSEA. This CDR3 has 13 residues. CDR3 region: CSVEDIGGTEQYF. The CDR3 nucleotides read TGCAGCGTTGAAGATATTGGAGGAACTGAGCAGTATTTT.

The table lists this clonotype with many counts. The chain combines TRBV6-5 with TRBJ2-1, with D possibly matching TRBD2 (6 bases). The V gene's germline CDR1 is MNHEY and CDR2 SVGAGI. Deletions cut 7 bases from V and 6 bases from J, with 13 bases between. The CDR3 has 13 amino acids. CDR3 residues: CASTFGRTNEQFF. In DNA, the CDR3 is TGTGCCAGCACCTTCGGGAGAACCAATGAGCAGTTCTTC.

The V gene is TRBV5-6, the J gene TRBJ2-1, with D perhaps matching TRBD1 (5 bases). Trimming stripped 10 bases from V and 7 bases from J, with 15 bases between. Germline values: CDR1 SGHDT, CDR2 YYEEEE. This CDR3 spans 12 amino acids. This CDR3 reads CAYSRGRNEQFF. DNA of the CDR3: TGTGCCTACAGTAGGGGTAGAAATGAGCAGTTCTTC.

The rearrangement links TRBV20-1 to TRBJ2-2, with TRBD2 as a possible D gene (6 bases). Trimming cost V 0 bases and J 5 bases, with 10 bases left between them. The CDR3 totals 14 residues. CDR1 is DFQATT, CDR2 SNEGSKA, per germline (reference sequence). This CDR3 reads CSARDRGITGELFF. CDR3 sequence (DNA): TGCAGTGCTAGAGATCGGGGGATAACCGGGGAGCTGTTTTTT.

The CDR3 DNA is TGCGCCAGCAGCCAAGTCCACCTACCCTCGGGCACCGGGGAGCTGTTTTTT. As protein: CASSQVHLPSGTGELFF. The J gene is TRBJ2-2, the V gene TRBV4-3; D not resolved. From germline, CDR1 is LGHNA and CDR2 YSLEER. Trimming shortened V by 1 base and J by 4 bases, and 16 bases separated the two germline ends. CDR3 length: 17 residues.

Many counts were recorded for this clonotype. The CDR3 region is CASSSRPAGDYEQYF. As DNA, the CDR3 is TGTGCCAGCAGCTCCCGCCCGGCAGGGGACTACGAGCAGTACTTC. This chain links TRBV11-3 with TRBJ2-7, with a possible D match to TRBD1 (6 bases). V lost 4 bases and J lost 3, with 16 bases in between. Per the germline V gene, CDR1 is SGHNT and CDR2 is YENEEA. The CDR3 covers 15 residues.

The rearrangement links TRBV27 to TRBJ1-2; 7 bases are shared with TRBD1. CDR1 MNHEY and CDR2 SMNVEV come from the germline V gene (reference sequence). This CDR3 spans 15 amino acids. V shed 3 bases, J shed 1 base, and the junction held 5 bases outside the gene matches. The CDR3 spells CASSFDRELNYGYTF. CDR3 in DNA: TGTGCCAGCAGTTTCGACAGGGAACTTAACTATGGCTACACCTTC.

J is TRBJ2-1 and V is TRBV11-2; 15 positions match TRBD2. The V and J ends lost 5 bases and 4 bases, in that order; junction bases with no gene match: 9. In germline, CDR1 is SGHAT, CDR2 FQNNGV. This CDR3 has 18 amino acids. As DNA, the CDR3 is TGTGCCAGCAGCCCTATGGGCGGGACTAGCGGGAGGTACAATGAGCAGTTCTTC. Translating gives CASSPMGGTSGRYNEQFF.

V is TRBV4-2 and J is TRBJ1-5; D remains unclear. CDR3 length: 16 amino acids. V was clipped by 11 bases and J by 6 bases, with 26 bases between them. Germline V gene lookup returns CDR1 LGHNA and CDR2 YNFKEQ. CDR3 residues: CARPNVYRPLVQPQHF. The CDR3 DNA reads TGTGCCCGCCCTAACGTGTACAGACCTTTGGTTCAGCCCCAGCATTTT.

This clonotype has a handful of counts. A clone one base away is much larger, so this may be a read error. This chain joins TRBV27 and TRBJ2-5; D is ambiguous. The germline CDR1 and CDR2 sequences are MNHEY and SMNVEV (reference sequence). V dropped 10 bases and J dropped 7 bases, with 13 bases sitting between them. The CDR3 runs to 11 residues. The CDR3 nucleotides read TGTGCCACTAGGGCAATGGTGACCCAGTACTTC. As protein: CATRAMVTQYF.

The chain employs TRBV20-1 and TRBJ2-2, with D hard to call. Germline loops: CDR1 DFQATT, CDR2 SNEGSKA (reference sequence). Trimming stripped 4 bases from V and 4 bases from J, with 10 bases between. The CDR3 length is 13 residues. The CDR3 region has the DNA TGCAGTGCTATGTGGGATGTCACCGGGGAGCTGTTTTTT. This translates into CSAMWDVTGELFF.

The rearrangement joins TRBV7-2 to TRBJ1-2, with 9 bases aligning to TRBD1. CDR3 length: 14 residues. Germline lookup yields CDR1 SGHTA and CDR2 FQGNSA. V gave up 8 bases and J gave up 2 bases; unmatched junction bases: 6. As DNA, the CDR3 is TGTGCCAGCCTCAACAGGGGGCGGAACTATGGCTACACCTTC. Translated, it gives CASLNRGRNYGYTF.

There are many counts of this clonotype. This sequence joins TRBV9 and TRBJ2-1; TRBD2 aligns across 13 bases. There are 17 residues in the CDR3. CDR1 is SGDLS and CDR2 is YYNGEE in the germline V gene. The J segment lost 8 bases and the V segment lost 2 bases, leaving 10 bases of the junction unmatched. This CDR3 reads CASSVSGLAGSTYEQFF. The CDR3 DNA reads TGTGCCAGCAGCGTTTCGGGACTAGCGGGATCTACCTATGAGCAGTTCTTC. The variable domain in full, completed from reference TRBV9 and TRBJ2-1, reads DSGVTQTPKHLITATGQRVTLRCSPRSGDLSVYWYQQSLDQGLQFLIQYYNGEERAKGNILERFSAQQFPDLHSELNLSSLELGDSALYFCASSVSGLAGSTYEQFFGPGTRLTVL.

Ten or more counts support this clonotype. The chain uses TRBV4-1 and TRBJ2-5, with D tentatively TRBD2 (5 bases). This CDR3 has 16 residues. The germline CDR1 and CDR2 sequences are MGHRA and YSYEKL. V shed 1 base and J shed 2 bases, with 14 bases lying between them. CDR3 protein: CASSQGVNWRQETQYF. The CDR3 DNA is TGCGCCAGCAGCCAAGGGGTAAACTGGAGGCAAGAGACCCAGTACTTC.

V usage is TRBV28 and J usage is TRBJ1-1, with TRBD1 as a possible D gene (5 bases). Germline loops: CDR1 MDHEN, CDR2 SYDVKM. CDR3 length equals 16 residues. V was clipped by 6 bases and J by 0 bases, with 17 bases between them. For the CDR3, the DNA is TGTGCCAGCAGCCCCATCTTGGGGGTCATGAACACTGAAGCTTTCTTT. It specifies CASSPILGVMNTEAFF.

The CDR3 nucleotides are TGTGCCAGCAGCTTAAACCCCAGTAGCGCAGATACGCAGTATTTT. This encodes CASSLNPSSADTQYF. The gene calls are TRBV7-3 and TRBJ2-3; tentatively, D is TRBD2 (5 bases). The CDR3 is 15 residues long. Trimming shortened V by 1 base and J by 4 bases, and 12 bases separated the two germline ends. Germline assignment: CDR1 SGHTA and CDR2 FQGTGA. The full variable domain, rest sourced from reference TRBV7-3 and TRBJ2-3, is GAGVSQTPSNKVTEKGKYVELRCDPISGHTALYWYRQSLGQGPEFLIYFQGTGAADDSGLPNDRFFAVRPEGSVSTLKIQRTERGDSAVYLCASSLNPSSADTQYFGPGTRLTVL.

This clonotype was seen repeatedly, ten times or more. The rearrangement uses TRBV7-8 and TRBJ2-1; either TRBD1 or TRBD2 may supply D (5 bases each). Trimming cost V 5 bases and J 8 bases, with 19 bases left between them. CDR1 is SGHVS and CDR2 is FQNEAQ in the germline V gene. The CDR3 is 15 amino acids. The chain's CDR3 is CASSHGAGAVHEQFF. The CDR3 DNA reads TGTGCCAGCAGCCACGGGGCCGGTGCGGTCCATGAGCAGTTCTTC. The variable domain in full, completed from reference TRBV7-8 and TRBJ2-1, reads GAGVSQSPRYKVAKRGQDVALRCDPISGHVSLFWYQQALGQGPEFLTYFQNEAQLDKSGLPSDRFFAERPEGSVSTLKIQRTQQEDSAVYLCASSHGAGAVHEQFFGPGTRLTVL.

The J gene is TRBJ2-7, the V gene TRBV7-9; D gene uncertain. The V end was cut by 0 bases, the J end by 6 bases, with 12 bases between. The CDR3 runs to 14 residues. In germline, CDR1 is SEHNR, CDR2 FQNEAQ (reference sequence). In DNA form, the CDR3 reads TGTGCCAGCAGCTTAGCGGCCACTACCTCCGAGCAGTACTTC. It is translated as CASSLAATTSEQYF.

This chain joins TRBV30 and TRBJ2-7; a weak D match, TRBD1 (6 bases). The germline CDR1 and CDR2 sequences are GTSNPN and SVGIG (reference sequence). Trimming cost V 0 bases and J 0 bases, with 9 bases left between them. The CDR3 loop spans 14 amino acids. CDR3: CAWSVRGSSYEQYF. The CDR3 nucleotides are TGTGCCTGGAGTGTAAGGGGGAGCTCCTACGAGCAGTACTTC.

Points on this clonotype: It may be a read error: a sequence one base away is much more abundant. The chain joins TRBV11-1 to TRBJ1-4; TRBD1 matches at 11 bases. The CDR3 is 16 residues long. Germline assignment: CDR1 SGHAT and CDR2 FQDESV (reference sequence). The CDR3 spells CASSLGQGEESERLFF. CDR3 DNA: TGTGCCAGCAGCCTGGGACAGGGGGAGGAAAGTGAAAGACTGTTTTTT.

The genes are TRBV29-1 and TRBJ2-7, with TRBD2 identical over 7 bases. The germline V gene has CDR1 SQVTM and CDR2 ANQGSEA. Unmatched junction bases numbered 10, after V lost 4 bases and J lost 7 bases. The length of the CDR3 is 13 residues. In DNA, the CDR3 is TGCAGCGTTGTAAGCGGGGACCAGAGGGAGCAGTACTTC. Protein sequence: CSVVSGDQREQYF.

This clonotype was counted at least ten times. The V call is TRBV12-3 or TRBV12-4, the J call TRBJ1-2; maybe TRBD1 (5 bases). This CDR3 contains 14 residues. Between the trimmed V and J ends, which lost 10 bases and 3 bases, there was a span of 18 bases. The CDR3 loop reads CATQEFGTYYGYTF. Here the CDR3 DNA reads TGTGCCACCCAAGAATTTGGGACGTACTATGGCTACACCTTC.

This clonotype was detected ten times or more. J is TRBJ2-5 and V is TRBV7-9, with TRBD2 as a possible D gene (5 bases). Germline V CDR1 and CDR2: SEHNR, FQNEAQ (reference sequence). The CDR3 sequence is 19 residues long. Deletions cut 7 bases from V and 5 bases from J, with 32 bases between. Written as DNA, the CDR3 is TGTGCCAGCACCCTAAAAACAGCCGATCGGGGAGCTTGGAGGGAGACCCAGTACTTC. Encoded protein: CASTLKTADRGAWRETQYF.

This clonotype turned up a few times. This rearrangement joins TRBV10-3 to TRBJ1-1; D is unclear. The CDR3 contains 12 residues. Germline V lookup: CDR1 ENHRY, CDR2 SYGVKD. V lost 11 bases and J 1 base, leaving 11 bases between the germline ends. The CDR3 region is CASGGRNTEAFF. CDR3 nucleotide sequence: TGTGCCTCAGGAGGGAGGAACACTGAAGCTTTCTTT.